The rows below give T cell receptor beta chains drawn from one sample of a study of blood T cells in healthy people across ages. TCRdb independently ran MiXCR on the 5' RACE reads; one entry per CDR3 protein. In the table there are more than 700,000 distinct CDR3 sequences, around half of which are singletons. Sequencing used blood. These receptors were collected from an elderly man in good health. Both conserved end residues are part of each CDR3. The D gene is left open where the match is weak. Only some rows state a clone size, as once, few, many or a class for expanded clones.

>TRBV30|TRBJ1-2|-|-
CAWSVWSSTYGYTF
TGTGCCTGGAGTGTGTGGTCCTCCACCTATGGCTACACCTTC
>TRBV4-1|TRBJ2-5|-|-
CASSQEGVRTETQYF
TGCGCCAGCAGCCAAGAGGGCGTCAGGACGGAGACCCAGTACTTC
>TRBV12-3/TRBV12-4|TRBJ2-3|TRBD2|few
CASSSSTSGADTQYF
TGTGCCAGCAGTTCCTCGACTAGCGGGGCGGATACGCAGTATTTT
>TRBV19|TRBJ2-1|TRBD2|few
CASSIWSGRSRNEQFF
TGTGCCAGTAGTATCTGGTCCGGGAGGTCGAGGAATGAGCAGTTCTTC
>TRBV29-1|TRBJ2-5|-|-
CSVGHNNEQYF
TGCAGCGTCGGCCACAACAATGAGCAGTACTTC
>TRBV12-3/TRBV12-4|TRBJ1-2|-|few
CASSLESNYGYTF
TGTGCCAGCAGTTTAGAGTCCAACTATGGCTACACCTTC
>TRBV7-7|TRBJ2-5|-|few
CASSSNGHQETQYF
TGTGCCAGCAGCTCTAACGGACACCAAGAGACCCAGTACTTC
>TRBV20-1|TRBJ2-1|-|few
CSVKSSTHNEQFF
TGCAGTGTGAAATCTAGCACACACAATGAGCAGTTCTTC
>TRBV7-9|TRBJ2-6|-|-
CASSSRAGFGANVLTF
TGTGCCAGCAGCTCTAGGGCCGGGTTTGGGGCCAACGTCCTGACTTTC
>TRBV7-2|TRBJ2-1|TRBD2|-
CASSNGRGNEQFF
TGTGCCAGCAGCAACGGGAGGGGTAATGAGCAGTTCTTC